The TCR beta chain described here comes from a study of cytomegalovirus exposure and HLA in healthy donors (TCRdb year 2017). Turning to the overall study: An earlier analysis of fewer than 750 of the donors reported under 300 Gb of sequence data and some 110 million unique TCR beta sequences obtained from some 200 million T cells. Every repertoire in the discovery cohort had been generated on one and the same sequencing platform. A later analysis re-analyzed previously published TCR beta repertoires from 550 to 700 donors and added high-resolution HLA genotyping to study TCR occurrence patterns. Because of strong linkage in the cohort, a handful of DR-DQ haplotypes were treated as single units for association and clustering. The study aimed to test whether cataloging public T cell receptors could reveal signatures of past pathogen exposure. The T cell repertoires of 550 to 850 subjects were profiled by immunosequencing and related to cytomegalovirus serostatus. A later genetic analysis used genome-wide SNP genotypes for about three fifths of the roughly 700 donors, treating that subset as a discovery cohort. An early release covering roughly 600 HLA-typed donors comprised 250 to 350 gigabases of sequencing data and around 80 million unique TCR sequences. High-throughput TCR immunosequencing, statistical association of individual TCRs with disease status, and machine learning were combined to predict cytomegalovirus infection status. Among some 410 genotyped donors of the cohort, an average of about 240,000 unique TCR beta nucleotide sequences were sequenced per donor, about a sixth of them non-productive. Among the roughly 410 genotyped donors, more than 70% belonged to the genetic ancestry cluster associated with self-reported Caucasian donors. Rather than using new phenotypic data, the later analysis identified candidate immune exposures from TCR beta sequences and from how often those sequences occurred across donors. Donor age, sex, ethnicity and CMV serostatus were compiled alongside the repertoire data. Class I and class II HLA loci were covered by the typing at four-digit resolution. To decide whether each TCR beta V gene segment behaved as functional or pseudogenic, an earlier analysis of 587 of the donors relied on high-throughput TCR beta sequencing. The number of typed donors differed by locus: roughly 629-630 for A, B, C, DRB1 and DQB1; 500 to 550 for DQA1; 606 for DPA1; and some 430 for DPB1. A separate validation cohort of approximately 130 different subjects was used in addition to the roughly 720-subject first cohort.

Regarding this clone: The specificity of this receptor is unknown. The sample holds no much larger clone one base away, and base qualities are not on file.

The library was prepared using the immunoSEQ multiplex PCR assay. For the multiplex PCR, a mixture combining 60 forward primers for TCR Vbeta segments and 13 reverse primers for TCR Jbeta segments was used. A multiplex PCR assay on genomic DNA amplified the CDR3 region of rearranged TCR beta genes. The amplified TCR beta libraries were sequenced on the Illumina HiSeq System as 87-base-pair reads. The study's processing was this. In a later analysis, approximately 74 million unique TCR beta chains were counted across the approximately 670 repertoires, and roughly 10 million of these chains were shared by at least two donors. To remove PCR and sequencing errors, raw reads were error-corrected and collapsed into unique sequences using a nearest-neighbor algorithm that merged closely related sequences. Alignment of CDR3 sequences to IMGT reference sequences was used to assign V, D and J gene segments. For a sequence to be retained, a match of at least six nucleotides was required to both a V gene segment and a J gene segment. A rearrangement counted as productive if the CDR3 had no stop codons and remained in frame with V and J, and every other rearrangement counted as non-productive. CDR3 was defined by IMGT convention, running from the second conserved V-encoded cysteine to the conserved J-encoded phenylalanine. The earlier analysis of fewer than 700 of the donors excluded sequences that lacked an unambiguous match to a single V gene segment. An earlier analysis of fewer than 650 of the donors classified V segments as functional when productive rearrangements were above 56.7% and as segregating when the standard deviation between donors was above 5%. To diagnose cytomegalovirus status from the catalog of TCR beta chain sequences, a statistical classification framework was built. In a later analysis, V and J genes were assigned by comparing TCR nucleotide sequences against IMGT/GENE-DB human TR gene sequences. Using the TCRdist pipeline, a later analysis assigned CDR3 sequences along with most-parsimonious VDJ recombination scenarios. In a later analysis, every TCR beta chain was defined by the combination of its CDR3 amino acid sequence and its V-gene family, and reads without a unique V-gene family were dropped. A later analysis removed 500 to 650 highly shared, low-generation-probability nucleotide sequences to deal with suspected cross-contamination and a sequencing artifact. In a later analysis, a clonal expansion index for each public chain was calculated from normalized within-repertoire ranks of inferred template counts. A later analysis computed generation probabilities with a VDJ recombination model fitted to out-of-frame rearrangements, and checked the results against IGoR. In a later analysis, TCR-TCR, TCR-HLA and TCR-CMV co-occurrence was scored with hypergeometric tests, and a repertoire-size bias correction was applied to TCR pairs. In a later analysis, false discovery rates were estimated by permuting HLA or CMV assignments 20 times. In a later analysis, co-occurring TCRs were grouped with DBSCAN, and TCRdist sequence similarity was added when clustering was performed within HLA-allele-positive subsets. For co-occurrence clustering, repertoires with fewer than 30,000 or more than 120,000 public chains were excluded, along with 4 to 6 repertoires with anomalous nucleotide sharing. Held by TCRdb, this immuneACCESS table contains in-frame sequences only and omits some clones. Under half of the omission traces to an unresolved V gene where checked; the cause of the rest is unknown. That table supplies the V and J calls and clone size; D and trimming were determined from the DNA. Present in this sample are 190,000 or so clones, 83% of which were seen just once. The biggest ten clones account for around 1.6% of the sample.

Paper-wide results and their limitations: A few of the identified cytomegalovirus-associated TCR beta chains were confirmed in vitro to be specific for cytomegalovirus antigens. Some IMGT-functional V segments, including TRBV6-2 and TRBV6-3, could not be distinguished by the 87-base-pair reads and were therefore excluded. Most TCR sequences were seen in very few donors, while some public TCRs were found in many individuals. Linkage disequilibrium might explain the correlated functional status among segregating V segments, but an unknown experimental factor could not be ruled out. This cohort had only TCR beta chains sequenced, and the lack of alpha or paired-chain data limited which features could be detected. The only immune exposure information available for the cohort was CMV serostatus. A further reported finding was that TCR beta sequences accurately predicted the HLA-A and HLA-B alleles for most subjects in the first cohort. When HLA alleles, especially DR and DQ, strongly co-occurred, TCR associations were difficult to assign to individual alleles. In both the original and validation cohorts, the classifier was reported to diagnose cytomegalovirus status with high specificity and sensitivity. A later analysis associated 17,000 or so TCR beta sequences with specific HLA alleles at a false discovery rate of 0.05. The study gave a list of roughly 150 TCR beta chains associated with cytomegalovirus. In a later analysis, HLA-associated TCR beta chains showed more clonal expansion and lower generation probabilities than non-associated chains that were equally common. According to a later analysis, most CMV-associated TCR beta chains appeared to be HLA-restricted, and the HLA associations seemed to be driven largely by CMV exposure. The earlier analysis of fewer than 750 of the donors excluded roughly 17 rarely observed V segments, including chromosome 9 orphons, because counts were too low. Roughly uniform sequencing depth across donors was assumed in presence/absence analyses, although this assumption may not hold. In a later genetic analysis, fewer N-insertions in productive TCRs were reported among donors in an Asian-associated ancestry cluster than the roughly 710-donor mean. Broadly in line with IMGT annotations, most TCR beta V segments showed up in productive rearrangements about 87% or about 30% of the time in an earlier analysis of 450 to 750 of the donors. Because HLA typing was unavailable for some donors at each locus, only the typed subset was used in association tests. Several of the top co-occurrence clusters appeared to be linked to parvovirus B19, influenza, CMV and Epstein-Barr virus, according to a later analysis. V-gene and J-gene trimming of TCR beta chains was associated with a missense DCLRE1C variant in a later genetic analysis, and the association was replicated in an independent cohort. It was suggested by the authors that the approach could potentially be generalized to other disease states and immunological phenotypes. A cluster of highly shared sequence variants was judged likely to represent a technical artifact of the sequencing pipeline. According to a later analysis, TCR association rates differed among HLA loci, with DRB1 alleles showing the most associated TCRs and HLA-C alleles showing the fewest.

Its CDR3 holds 15 amino acids, cysteine through phenylalanine. Only CDR3 DNA is held: 45 bases, read in frame from base 1. V is clipped by 0 bases and J by 7 bases, and the sequence between their germline boundaries is 13 bases long. The germline V gene (reference sequence) provides CDR1 LNHNV and CDR2 YYDKDF. In total, around 600 healthy bone marrow donors made up the cohort. Cohort members were all nominally healthy when sampled, although unrecorded immune exposures were likely present. The donor tested CMV seronegative and was one of the 352 seronegative cohort members. Each donor provided a peripheral blood sample, and peripheral blood mononuclear cells were used for TCR beta sequencing. The Qiagen DNeasy Blood Extraction Kit was used to extract genomic DNA from the blood cell samples.

This receptor chain uses TRBV15 and TRBJ1-5; TRBD1 is a weak D gene call, 5 bases matching. Sequencing input: PBMCs. The sequence was obtained from a middle-aged man in good health and CMV-seronegative. This receptor carries the CDR3 CATSRDNGGGQPQHF. In nucleotides, the sequence is TGTGCCACCAGCAGAGATAATGGGGGGGGGCAGCCCCAGCATTTT.